A selection of T cell receptor beta chains follows, all from one sample in a study of T-cell memory formation after mild COVID-19. TCRdb redid the calling of the 5' RACE reads with MiXCR, one entry per CDR3 protein. Of about 130,000 distinct CDR3 sequences listed, about 15% are singletons. Sample: PBMCs or a T cell subset sorted from them (not recorded which). Receptors originate from a man aged 18 to 29 who had mild COVID-19 (a few samples of this study predate the infection). Cell type and time point are not known. Each CDR3 is given with its conserved first and last residue. The D gene is left open where the match is weak. Size is stated for part of the rows, as once, few or many counts, or as a class when the clone is expanded.

size	D	V	J	CDR3	DNA
NA	TRBD1	TRBV2	TRBJ1-1	CASSGQGGNTEAFF	TGTGCCAGCAGCGGACAGGGCGGTAACACTGAAGCTTTCTTT
many	NA	TRBV12-3/TRBV12-4	TRBJ2-3	CASSLTDTQYF	TGTGCCAGCAGCTTAACAGATACGCAGTATTTT
NA	TRBD1	TRBV20-1	TRBJ1-4	CSASPGGAFNEKLFF	TGCAGTGCTAGCCCAGGGGGGGCGTTTAATGAAAAACTGTTTTTT
few	NA	TRBV5-6	TRBJ2-2	CASSFGRNTGELFF	TGTGCCAGCAGCTTCGGACGTAACACCGGGGAGCTGTTTTTT
NA	TRBD2	TRBV5-1	TRBJ2-1	CASSAGLESGEQFF	TGCGCCAGCAGCGCGGGACTAGAGAGCGGCGAGCAGTTCTTC
NA	NA	TRBV5-1	TRBJ2-5	CASSSQQETQYF	TGCGCCAGCAGCTCACAGCAAGAGACCCAGTACTTC
NA	NA	TRBV4-2	TRBJ2-1	CASSQVSQVSYNEQFF	TGTGCCAGCAGCCAAGTTAGCCAGGTCTCCTACAATGAGCAGTTCTTC
NA	TRBD1	TRBV10-3	TRBJ1-3	CAISGTGLGNTIYF	TGTGCCATCAGCGGGACAGGGCTAGGAAACACCATATATTTT
many	NA	TRBV5-1	TRBJ2-3	CASTTTGPKGTDTQYF	TGCGCCAGCACCACGACCGGCCCGAAAGGCACAGATACGCAGTATTTT
many	NA	TRBV6-6	TRBJ2-1	CASSGTPHNEQFF	TGTGCCAGCAGCGGGACACCCCACAATGAGCAGTTCTTC
few	NA	TRBV18	TRBJ2-3	CASSPQDTQYF	TGTGCCAGCTCACCACAAGATACGCAGTATTTT
many	NA	TRBV5-1	TRBJ2-3	CASSLAQVTGTDTQYF	TGCGCCAGCAGCTTGGCCCAGGTGACAGGCACAGATACGCAGTATTTT
NA	NA	TRBV2	TRBJ1-2	CASILPGDDSNYGYTF	TGTGCCAGCATCCTCCCGGGAGACGACAGTAACTATGGCTACACCTTC
NA	NA	TRBV7-2	TRBJ2-5	CASSLGSASGETQYF	TGTGCCAGCAGCTTAGGTTCTGCCTCGGGAGAGACCCAGTACTTC
few	TRBD2	TRBV2	TRBJ2-1	CASRPRGAGGLSGSYNEQFF	TGTGCCAGCAGGCCCAGGGGAGCGGGGGGCCTGTCTGGCTCCTACAATGAGCAGTTCTTC
once	NA	TRBV5-5	TRBJ2-1	CASSLRAPRVPEQFF	TGTGCCAGCAGCCTTCGGGCCCCCCGGGTTCCGGAGCAGTTCTTC
many	NA	TRBV4-3	TRBJ2-3	CASSQVRGVGDTQYF	TGCGCCAGCAGCCAAGTTAGGGGGGTGGGGGATACGCAGTATTTT
NA	NA	TRBV20-1	TRBJ1-6	CSARVVRGSPLHF	TGCAGTGCTAGAGTCGTTAGGGGTTCACCCCTCCACTTT
few	NA	TRBV9	TRBJ1-5	CASRRSRGAVSNQPQHF	TGTGCCAGCAGAAGGTCCCGGGGGGCCGTATCCAATCAGCCCCAGCATTTT
few	NA	TRBV14	TRBJ2-3	CASSQGSALNTDTQYF	TGTGCCAGCAGCCAAGGAAGCGCTCTCAACACAGATACGCAGTATTTT
NA	TRBD1	TRBV4-1	TRBJ1-6	CASRTGTARSYNSPLHF	TGCGCCAGCAGGACAGGGACAGCAAGGTCCTATAATTCACCCCTCCACTTT
few	NA	TRBV18	TRBJ2-2	CASSAAQGINTGELFF	TGTGCCAGCTCTGCTGCCCAGGGAATTAACACCGGGGAGCTGTTTTTT
NA	NA	TRBV5-1	TRBJ1-5	CASSWDSESNQPQHF	TGCGCCAGCAGCTGGGATTCTGAGAGCAATCAGCCCCAGCATTTT
NA	TRBD2	TRBV9	TRBJ2-3	CASSVVASGADTQYF	TGTGCCAGCAGCGTAGTGGCTAGCGGGGCAGATACGCAGTATTTT
few	NA	TRBV7-3	TRBJ2-5	CASSFAGLEKETQYF	TGTGCCAGCAGCTTCGCGGGTTTAGAAAAAGAGACCCAGTACTTC
NA	NA	TRBV20-1	TRBJ2-3	CSARGLLEPQYF	TGCAGTGCTAGAGGACTCCTCGAACCGCAGTATTTT
few	TRBD2	TRBV9	TRBJ2-2	CASSVVPNSGAGTGELFF	TGTGCCAGCAGCGTAGTCCCCAATAGCGGGGCGGGCACCGGGGAGCTGTTTTTT
few	TRBD2	TRBV7-9	TRBJ2-4	CASTPGTSGDQHHF	TGTGCCAGCACCCCTGGGACTAGCGGGGATCAGCACCACTTC
few	NA	TRBV9	TRBJ2-3	CASSVVPGQADTQYF	TGTGCCAGCAGCGTAGTACCGGGTCAGGCAGATACGCAGTATTTT
few	TRBD2	TRBV4-1	TRBJ2-2	CASSQPPGRGSANTGELFF	TGCGCCAGCAGCCAGCCCCCAGGGCGGGGGAGCGCGAACACCGGGGAGCTGTTTTTT
few	NA	TRBV18	TRBJ1-2	CASSPAGDPGDGYTF	TGTGCCAGCTCACCAGCGGGAGATCCTGGGGATGGCTACACCTTC
few	NA	TRBV6-2/TRBV6-3	TRBJ2-5	CASVSMETQYF	TGTGCCAGCGTTTCTATGGAGACCCAGTACTTC
few	TRBD1	TRBV4-1	TRBJ1-4	CASSQLREGAKLEKLFF	TGCGCCAGCAGCCAATTGCGGGAGGGGGCAAAGCTTGAAAAACTGTTTTTT
many	TRBD1	TRBV27	TRBJ2-1	CASSLGGQGYNEQFF	TGTGCCAGCAGTTTGGGGGGACAGGGGTACAATGAGCAGTTCTTC
NA	TRBD1	TRBV5-1	TRBJ2-7	CASSLIGGTYEQYF	TGCGCCAGCAGCTTGATAGGGGGCACCTACGAGCAGTACTTC
NA	NA	TRBV6-2/TRBV6-3	TRBJ1-2	CASSYSRDSPNYGYTF	TGTGCCAGCAGTTACTCCCGCGACAGCCCTAACTATGGCTACACCTTC
NA	TRBD1	TRBV12-3/TRBV12-4	TRBJ1-5	CASSTTETGRKHF	TGTGCCAGCAGTACCACTGAGACAGGGAGGAAGCATTTT
many	NA	TRBV29-1	TRBJ2-5	CSHRRGGLETQYF	TGCAGCCACAGAAGGGGGGGCTTGGAGACCCAGTACTTC
NA	NA	TRBV18	TRBJ1-2	CASSRSGTRNYGYTF	TGTGCCAGCTCAAGAAGCGGGACACGGAACTATGGCTACACCTTC
NA	NA	TRBV6-2/TRBV6-3	TRBJ2-2	CASSSVRGGHTGELFF	TGTGCCAGCAGTTCAGTCCGAGGGGGTCACACCGGGGAGCTGTTTTTT
many	TRBD1	TRBV7-2	TRBJ2-1	CASSPTTGPEQFF	TGTGCCAGCAGCCCTACGACAGGGCCTGAGCAGTTCTTC
few	NA	TRBV5-4	TRBJ2-5	CASSLVESETQYF	TGTGCCAGCAGCTTAGTCGAGAGTGAGACCCAGTACTTC
NA	NA	TRBV6-6	TRBJ1-4	CASTSAGTNEKLFF	TGTGCCAGCACCTCAGCAGGGACGAACGAAAAACTGTTTTTT
NA	NA	TRBV3-1	TRBJ2-1	CASSHRTANSYNEQFF	TGTGCCAGCAGCCACCGGACTGCGAACTCCTACAATGAGCAGTTCTTC
few	NA	TRBV12-3/TRBV12-4	TRBJ1-4	CASRGLGEKLFF	TGTGCCAGCAGGGGTTTAGGGGAAAAACTGTTTTTT
few	TRBD1	TRBV6-1	TRBJ1-1	CASTWGPGTGEAFF	TGTGCCAGCACCTGGGGTCCCGGGACAGGGGAAGCTTTCTTT
few	NA	TRBV28	TRBJ1-1	CASSYPGQQLEAFF	TGTGCCAGCAGTTACCCCGGACAGCAACTTGAAGCTTTCTTT
many	NA	TRBV7-2	TRBJ2-7	CASSLVSSSYEQYF	TGTGCCAGCAGCTTAGTTTCGAGCTCCTACGAGCAGTACTTC
NA	NA	TRBV5-1	TRBJ2-1	CASSPGRQGSYNEQFF	TGCGCCAGCAGCCCCGGGAGACAGGGATCGTACAATGAGCAGTTCTTC
few	NA	TRBV18	TRBJ2-3	CASSPGDPGGTDTQYF	TGTGCCAGCTCACCAGGGGACCCTGGGGGAACAGATACGCAGTATTTT
NA	TRBD1	TRBV24-1	TRBJ1-2	CATSDPPTGGYGYTF	TGTGCCACCAGTGATCCCCCGACAGGGGGCTACGGCTACACCTTC
few	TRBD1	TRBV5-1	TRBJ2-3	CASSRDRADTDTQYF	TGCGCCAGCAGCCGGGACAGGGCGGACACAGATACGCAGTATTTT
many	NA	TRBV10-3	TRBJ2-3	CATDSAPRTDTQYF	TGTGCCACGGATAGCGCCCCCCGCACAGATACGCAGTATTTT
few	TRBD1	TRBV5-1	TRBJ1-6	CASSSRQGYNSPLHF	TGCGCCAGCAGCTCTAGACAGGGCTATAATTCACCCCTCCACTTT
few	NA	TRBV6-2/TRBV6-3	TRBJ2-2	CASSYLQGHGELFF	TGTGCCAGCAGTTACCTCCAGGGGCACGGGGAGCTGTTTTTT
NA	TRBD1	TRBV5-1	TRBJ1-3	CASSSSGTAFSGNTIYF	TGCGCCAGCAGCTCGTCCGGGACAGCGTTCTCTGGAAACACCATATATTTT
many	NA	TRBV12-3/TRBV12-4	TRBJ2-1	CASSYWRSGLRYNEQFF	TGTGCCAGCAGTTATTGGCGTTCGGGACTCCGCTACAATGAGCAGTTCTTC
NA	TRBD2	TRBV6-6	TRBJ2-7	CASRTSGNSYEQYF	TGTGCCAGCCGGACTAGCGGTAACTCCTACGAGCAGTACTTC
NA	NA	TRBV7-2	TRBJ2-3	CASSNQGGFTDTQYF	TGTGCCAGCAGCAACCAGGGGGGCTTCACAGATACGCAGTATTTT